This T cell receptor beta chain was captured by sequencing in a study of shared clonotypes between healthy human individuals (dated by TCRdb to 2020 to 2022). In terms of the full investigation: Three men and a couple of women, aged 18 to 49 years, made up the cohort. For each donor, CD4 naive and CD4 memory were each run on three plates, CD8 naive on two plates, and CD8 memory on one plate. The study deeply sequenced blood TCR repertoires of five healthy adults to estimate repertoire size and the extent of clonotype sharing between individuals. Libraries were prepared and TCR repertoires were sequenced by different laboratories using diverse techniques, in order to increase sequencing depth and limit assay-specific biases. Leukapheresis yielded between about 0.85 and 10 billion PBMCs per donor. Overall study outcomes, separate from this receptor: Because the study included a small number of donors, the genetic and exposure-history diversity represented was limited. Sampling was restricted to blood, and TCR repertoires in tissue are likely to differ from TCR repertoires in blood. Pairwise subsampling indicated that sequencing depth was expected to affect the degree of clonotype sharing among donors. Across several donors, roughly 5% of naive CD4, more than 3% of naive CD8, 2% to 2.5% of memory CD4, and 0.3% to 0.45% of memory CD8 clonotypes were shared. Compared with non-shared clonotypes, clonotypes shared by all four sorted-subset donors had higher generation probabilities. Larger estimated clonotype richness was generally found for naive subsets than for memory subsets. Incomplete sequencing was indicated by rarefaction of sorted-subset datasets, despite the large sequencing depth.

CD8 naive samples were obtained by positive selection for CCR7 among CD45RO-negative cells, yielding a CD45RA+CCR7+ population from which TemRA cells were excluded. Healthy HIV-negative adults with no recently reported acute infections or vaccinations were included as donors. Every donor was a Caucasian adult living in Nashville, Tennessee, USA. After blood collection by leukapheresis, PBMCs were isolated using Ficoll-Histopaque density gradient centrifugation and then cryopreserved in the vapor phase of liquid nitrogen. Analytical flow cytometry was used to check the purity and quantity of every magnetically sorted T cell population. Genomic DNA was isolated from each sorted fraction and quantified by UV absorbance on a Nanodrop 2000c. V and J are trimmed by 6 bases and 0 bases, and the gene matches miss 11 bases of the junction. CDR3 length: 18 amino acids, cysteine to phenylalanine. CDR3 DNA only is kept here, 54 bases in frame from base 1. The germline V gene sets CDR1 to KGHSH and CDR2 to LQKENI.

About this clone itself: Its binding antigen is unknown. No clone much larger than this one lies a single base away; base qualities are absent.

TCR CDR3 regions were amplified from genomic DNA by multiplex PCR using the deep immunoSEQ assay. For each cell subset, the extracted genomic DNA was distributed evenly across all wells of several immunoSEQ 96-well plates, and each plate served as one replicate. For sorted subsets, each replicate PCR was loaded with about 200 ng genomic DNA, equivalent to about 30,000 T cell genomes. Purified libraries were quantified with a Qubit 3.0 fluorometer, sized on a Bioanalyzer 2100, and re-quantified with the KAPA Library Quantification kit. A separate single-read 150-cycle Illumina NextSeq 550 flow cell was used to sequence each immunoSEQ 96-well plate. The authors' pipeline ran thus. The immunoSEQ output contained only junctional sequences without quality scores, so filtering could not match that applied to full-length reads. To assign V/J genes and CDR3, sequences were annotated using PyIR, a Python wrapper for IgBLAST v1.9, with IMGT germline references. Reads with weak V/J assignments (E-value above 1e-6), missing CDR3, stop codons, out-of-frame junctions, or ambiguous translated residues were removed. V3J clonotypes were defined as sequences sharing an identical inferred V gene, J gene, and CDR3 amino acid sequence. Percentage overlap between repertoires was computed as shared unique clonotypes divided by the size of the smaller repertoire. RTK rarefaction, the Chao1 estimator, and Recon v2.1 estimates of unobserved clonotypes were used to assess repertoire richness. Generation probabilities were computed with OLGA for all TCRbeta clonotypes obtained by the gDNA method from four donors. TCRdb stores this immuneACCESS table with in-frame sequences only. Part of the clones is absent; in the studies checked, under half of the shortfall reflects unresolved V genes, and no reason is known for the rest. That table is the source of V, J and clone size, and D and trimming were worked out from the DNA. In all, the sample holds some 2.1 million clones, and about 95% of those were seen once. Jointly, the top ten make up 0.9% to 1.4% of the sample.

The V gene is TRBV18 and the J gene is TRBJ2-3; 11 junctional bases match TRBD2. This clonotype originated in a young man in good health. Sequencing was done on a sample of naive CD8+ T cells sorted from blood. Interpreted using the paper, the cell subset or site label stands for: CD45RA+CCR7+. The CDR3 loop reads CASSSPSGGQDSTDTQYF. The DNA reads TGTGCCAGCTCGTCTCCTAGCGGGGGGCAAGACAGCACAGATACGCAGTATTTT. The CDR3, completed at both ends by the reference TRBV18 and TRBJ2-3 genes, gives the full variable domain NAGVMQNPRHLVRRRGQEARLRCSPMKGHSHVYWYRQLPEEGLKFMVYLQKENIIDESGMPKERFSAEFPKEGPSILRIQQVVRGDSAAYFCASSSPSGGQDSTDTQYFGPGTRLTVL.